This T cell receptor (beta chain) was profiled in a study of T cell repertoires in cytomegalovirus infection. Background on the study: CMV epitopes in the study were HLA-C-restricted (recently identified) and HLA-B-restricted (well studied). The study, taken as a whole, reports: In two of eight donors, the top clonotype was HLA-C-restricted CMV-specific. Adding up the frequency of public TCR beta families identified people who carried CMV plus the relevant HLA.

As to this clonotype: Its specificity is unknown.

CDR3 length: 17 amino acids. Germline CDR1 reads MNHNY; CDR2 reads SVGAGI (reference sequence). Trimming shortened V by 4 bases and J by 4 bases, and 22 bases separated the two germline ends. A single record per CDR3 protein comes from TCRdb applying MiXCR to the reads. The profile covers a few hundred thousand distinct CDR3 sequences, with 40% appearing a single time and 48% taken by the ten largest. The sample in question was cultured PBMCs, obtained from culture after CMV antigen stimulation. The source is a human donor in good health (CMV status not recorded). Some clones in this sample may be carry-over from other donors' samples. The V gene is TRBV6-6, the J gene TRBJ2-5; D assignment may be TRBD1 or TRBD2 (7 bases each). For the CDR3, the DNA is TGTGCCAGCAGTTCCTATGGGGGAGGGGGCAGGTCAGAGACCCAGTACTTC. Translated, it gives CASSSYGGGGRSETQYF.